The 21 T cell receptor beta chains below all came from one sample that was sequenced in a study of beta chain features in type 1 diabetes. Reverse transcribing all isolated RNA meant expressed TCRB transcripts were sequenced. The method was immunoSEQ multiplex PCR; TCRdb's version includes in-frame clones alone and lacks a portion of them. Of hundreds of thousands of clones in the sample, 15% to 19% were seen once. Material for sequencing was naive CD4+ T cells from blood. Receptor source: a man younger than 35 in good health.

The sample holds a few counts of this clone. The V and J genes are TRBV18 and TRBJ1-4; D unclear. The CDR3 sequence is 12 residues long. CDR1 is KGHSH, CDR2 LQKENI, per germline. The V end was cut by 2 bases, the J end by 8 bases, with 6 bases between. The CDR3 reads CASSPTAEKLFF. DNA for the CDR3: TGTGCCAGCTCACCAACAGCGGAAAAACTGTTTTTT.

The chain is built from TRBV30 and TRBJ2-1, with no clear D. V shed 0 bases and J shed 10 bases, with 13 bases lying between them. The CDR3 contains 13 residues. Germline values: CDR1 GTSNPN, CDR2 SVGIG (reference sequence). In DNA form, the CDR3 reads TGTGCCTGGAGTGTTCGTGGCTCCCAAGAGCAGTTCTTC. Translating gives CAWSVRGSQEQFF.

V and J are TRBV30 and TRBJ1-1, with 7 bases identical to TRBD1. With 0 bases clipped from V and 4 bases from J, the junction kept 11 bases outside the gene matches. The CDR3 runs to 16 residues. Per germline, CDR1 GTSNPN and CDR2 SVGIG (reference sequence). CDR3 region: CAWSVGGHHLSTEAFF. For the CDR3, the DNA is TGTGCCTGGAGTGTAGGGGGCCACCACCTTTCCACTGAAGCTTTCTTT.

The rearrangement uses TRBV30 and TRBJ1-2; 7 nucleotides match TRBD1. J gave up 5 bases and V 3 bases, and 9 bases lay outside the gene matches. The CDR3 runs 14 residues. Germline CDR1 GTSNPN, CDR2 SVGIG (reference sequence). The CDR3 spells CAWSGKGAGYGYTF. CDR3 nucleotide sequence: TGTGCCTGGAGCGGAAAGGGGGCGGGGTATGGCTACACCTTC.

This clone turned up a few times. This sequence joins TRBV29-1 and TRBJ1-1; 7 bases are shared with TRBD1. V dropped 6 bases and J dropped 0; count of bases not matched to a gene: 7. This CDR3 spans 14 amino acids. Per the germline V gene, CDR1 is SQVTM and CDR2 is ANQGSEA. CDR3 sequence: CSVVGQFMNTEAFF. CDR3 in DNA: TGCAGCGTCGTGGGACAGTTCATGAACACTGAAGCTTTCTTT.

This clone was detected a few times. V gene TRBV7-8 combines with J gene TRBJ2-7; TRBD1 matches 9 bases. CDR3 length: 16 amino acids. CDR1 and CDR2 from the germline V gene are SGHVS and FQNEAQ. The trim removed 4 bases at V and 0 bases at J, leaving 7 bases unmatched. The CDR3 coding sequence is TGTGCCAGCAGCTCCGGGACAGGGTCGTACTCCTACGAGCAGTACTTC. This translates into CASSSGTGSYSYEQYF.

This clone was detected a few times. Other DNA sequences in this sample translate to the same CDR3. V and J are TRBV9 and TRBJ2-1, with D possibly matching TRBD2 (5 bases). The V end was cut by 0 bases, the J end by 0 bases, with 10 bases between. The CDR3 consists of 16 residues. The germline V gene has CDR1 SGDLS and CDR2 YYNGEE. The CDR3 nucleotides read TGTGCCAGCAGCGTAGGGTTAGGGAGCTCCTACAATGAGCAGTTCTTC. Encoded protein: CASSVGLGSSYNEQFF.

The sample holds a few counts of this clone. The rearrangement joins TRBV4-3 to TRBJ1-5, with D tentatively TRBD1 (5 bases). This CDR3 has 20 residues. V lost 0 bases, J lost 5 bases, and 26 bases lay in between. Germline V gene sequence: CDR1 LGHNA, CDR2 YSLEER. This chain's CDR3 is CASSQDWGRHWGSRYQPQHF. Here the CDR3 DNA reads TGCGCCAGCAGCCAAGATTGGGGCCGGCATTGGGGGTCCAGGTATCAGCCCCAGCATTTT.

V usage is TRBV30 and J usage is TRBJ1-1; weak D call: TRBD1 (6 bases). This CDR3 has 13 residues. Trimming pared 2 bases from V and 4 bases from J, leaving 11 bases between. Germline lookup yields CDR1 GTSNPN and CDR2 SVGIG (reference sequence). The CDR3: CAWSRAGATEAFF. In DNA form, the CDR3 reads TGTGCCTGGAGTAGGGCAGGGGCCACTGAAGCTTTCTTT. Full variable domain (missing parts from reference TRBV30 and TRBJ1-1): SQTIHQWPATLVQPVGSPLSLECTVEGTSNPNLYWYRQAAGRGLQLLFYSVGIGQISSEVPQNLSASRPQDRQFILSSKKLLLSDSGFYLCAWSRAGATEAFFGQGTRLTVV.

The chain carries TRBV7-8 and TRBJ1-5; D is possibly TRBD1 (5 bases). CDR1 and CDR2 from the germline V gene are SGHVS and FQNEAQ. V lost 1 base, J lost 5 bases, and 6 bases lay in between. The CDR3 covers 13 residues. The CDR3 protein is CASSLGGDQPQHF. CDR3 nucleotides: TGTGCCAGCAGCTTAGGAGGGGATCAGCCCCAGCATTTT.

The chain carries TRBV7-2 and TRBJ1-1, with 7 bases aligning to TRBD1. This CDR3 comprises 14 residues. The ends lost 4 bases at V and 5 bases at J; junction bases unmatched: 7. From germline, CDR1 is SGHTA and CDR2 FQGNSA. The CDR3 nucleotides are TGTGCCAGCAGCTCCCTGACAGGGCCTACTGAAGCTTTCTTT. Protein product: CASSSLTGPTEAFF.

The chain employs TRBV19 and TRBJ2-3; TRBD2 matches at 8 bases. From germline, CDR1 is LNHDA and CDR2 SQIVND (reference sequence). With 3 bases clipped from V and 6 bases from J, the junction kept 8 bases outside the gene matches. The CDR3 runs 15 residues. CDR3 sequence reads: CASSISGGAPDTQYF. CDR3 coding DNA: TGTGCCAGTAGTATTTCGGGGGGGGCCCCCGATACGCAGTATTTT.

V usage is TRBV7-2 and J usage is TRBJ2-7, with TRBD1 matching over 9 bases. The CDR3 loop spans 17 amino acids. Germline values: CDR1 SGHTA, CDR2 FQGNSA. V was pared by 3 bases and J by 3 bases, with 12 bases of the junction left unmatched. CDR3 amino acids: CASSFGLGAGQGYEQYF. The CDR3 bases are TGTGCCAGCAGCTTTGGGTTGGGTGCGGGACAGGGCTACGAGCAGTACTTC. Full variable domain (remainder filled in from reference TRBV7-2 and TRBJ2-7): GAGVSQSPSNKVTEKGKDVELRCDPISGHTALYWYRQSLGQGLEFLIYFQGNSAPDKSGLPSDRFSAERTGGSVSTLTIQRTQQEDSAVYLCASSFGLGAGQGYEQYFGPGTRLTVT.

This rearrangement joins TRBV5-1 to TRBJ2-7, with 9 bases lining up with TRBD1. J gave up 3 bases and V 0 bases, and 10 bases lay outside the gene matches. CDR1 and CDR2 (germline): SGHRS, YFSETQ. The CDR3 runs 17 residues. The CDR3 loop is CASSLAFTDRGDYEQYF. The CDR3, as DNA: TGCGCCAGCAGCTTGGCCTTTACGGACAGGGGAGACTACGAGCAGTACTTC.

This clone was counted only a few times. The V and J genes are TRBV7-9 and TRBJ2-7; D perhaps matches TRBD2 (6 bases). From germline, CDR1 is SEHNR and CDR2 FQNEAQ (reference sequence). The CDR3 has 15 residues. The germline V and J ends were trimmed by 5 bases and 7 bases, with 21 bases remaining between them. The CDR3 reads CASSRQEGSTKEQYF. In DNA form, the CDR3 reads TGTGCCAGCAGCCGGCAGGAGGGGTCTACGAAGGAGCAGTACTTC.

The CDR3 nucleotides read TGTGCCAGCAGTTATGGCAGCTTAGACACTGAAGCTTTCTTT. It translates to CASSYGSLDTEAFF. V usage is TRBV6-5 and J usage is TRBJ1-1, with D unclear. This CDR3 has 14 amino acids. V was shortened by 3 bases and J by 3 bases, with 11 bases between the two germline ends. Germline V gives CDR1 MNHEY, CDR2 SVGAGI.

Regarding this clone: Within the sample, other DNA sequences also encode this same CDR3. CDR3 nucleotide sequence: TGCGCCAGCAGCTTTTCGGGGGGAGGCGAGCAGTACTTC. Its translation is CASSFSGGGEQYF. The chain has TRBV5-1 and TRBJ2-7; 7 bases agree with TRBD2. CDR3 size: 13 residues. V trimming: 2 bases; J trimming: 6 bases; junction bases outside the gene matches: 5. Germline V gene data show CDR1 as SGHRS and CDR2 as YFSETQ.

This clone was detected a few times. The V call is TRBV6-5, the J call TRBJ2-3, with D perhaps TRBD1 (6 bases). This CDR3 contains 11 residues. CDR1 and CDR2 (germline): MNHEY, SVGAGI. Between the trimmed V and J ends, which lost 5 bases and 10 bases, there was a span of 10 bases. CDR3 region: CASSQGTAQYF. The CDR3 coding sequence is TGTGCCAGCAGTCAGGGGACGGCGCAGTATTTT.

This clone was seen a few times. The J gene is TRBJ2-1, the V gene TRBV4-1, with D tentatively TRBD1 (6 bases). Trimming stripped 3 bases from V and 2 bases from J, with 20 bases between. The CDR3 is 18 amino acids. In germline, CDR1 is MGHRA, CDR2 YSYEKL. CDR3 sequence (DNA): TGCGCCAGCAGCCAGGCAACGACCAGGGGCCCGACCTACAATGAGCAGTTCTTC. Amino acids: CASSQATTRGPTYNEQFF.

The rearrangement joins TRBV28 to TRBJ1-2; D perhaps matches TRBD1 (5 bases). The CDR3 consists of 13 residues. Germline assignment: CDR1 MDHEN and CDR2 SYDVKM. V shed 6 bases and J shed 7 bases, with 15 bases lying between them. The CDR3 region has the DNA TGTGCCAGCAGCATTCTCAGGGTTGGTGGCTACACCTTC. Amino acid sequence: CASSILRVGGYTF.

The table lists this clone with a few counts. In nucleotides, the CDR3 is TGCGCCAGCAGCTTGTATGGGGACGGGAGTCAGCCCCAGCATTTT. This sequence encodes CASSLYGDGSQPQHF. The V gene is TRBV5-1, the J gene TRBJ1-5, with D possibly TRBD1 on 5 matching bases. The germline V gene has CDR1 SGHRS and CDR2 YFSETQ. Trimming pared 1 base from V and 6 bases from J, leaving 14 bases between. The CDR3 has 15 residues.